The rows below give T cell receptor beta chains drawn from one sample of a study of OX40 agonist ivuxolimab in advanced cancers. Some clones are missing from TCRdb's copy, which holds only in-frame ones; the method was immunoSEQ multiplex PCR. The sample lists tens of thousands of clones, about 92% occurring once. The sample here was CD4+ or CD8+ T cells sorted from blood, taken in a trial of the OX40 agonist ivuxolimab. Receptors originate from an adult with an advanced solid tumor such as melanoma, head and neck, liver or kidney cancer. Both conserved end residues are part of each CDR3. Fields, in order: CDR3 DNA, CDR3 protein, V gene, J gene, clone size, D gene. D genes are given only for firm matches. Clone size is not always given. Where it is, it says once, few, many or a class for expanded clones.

TGTGCCAGCAGAGGGGGACAGAGCTCTGGAAACACCATATATTTT	CASRGGQSSGNTIYF	TRBV7-2	TRBJ1-3	.	TRBD1
TGTGCCATCAGTGCGAAGGTACAAGGCAATGAGCAGTTCTTC	CAISAKVQGNEQFF	TRBV10-3	TRBJ2-1	.	.
TGCAGCGTAGTACTAGCGGGGGCCCAAGAGACCCAGTACTTC	CSVVLAGAQETQYF	TRBV29-1	TRBJ2-5	.	TRBD2
TGTGCCAGCAGCAAAGGGACTAACACTGAAGCTTTCTTT	CASSKGTNTEAFF	TRBV21-1	TRBJ1-1	.	.
TGTGCCAGCTCACTCACCAGGACGGGGAGCTCCTACGAGCAGTACTTC	CASSLTRTGSSYEQYF	TRBV18	TRBJ2-7	.	.
TGTGCCTGGAATCTGCCGGTTACTGAAGCTTTCTTT	CAWNLPVTEAFF	TRBV30	TRBJ1-1	few	.
TGTGCCAGCAGCGAGCCGGGAGGCTACACAGATACGCAGTATTTT	CASSEPGGYTDTQYF	TRBV11-3	TRBJ2-3	.	TRBD2
TGTGCCAGCACTCCGGACAGGGTACGAGGGGAGCAGTACTTC	CASTPDRVRGEQYF	TRBV27	TRBJ2-7	.	TRBD1
TGCGCCAGCAGCCAAATCGTGGAGGTGGATACGCAGTATTTT	CASSQIVEVDTQYF	TRBV4-3	TRBJ2-3	.	.
TGTGCCAGCAGCTTAGATAAAAGGACTGAAGCTTTCTTT	CASSLDKRTEAFF	TRBV7-2	TRBJ1-1	.	.
TGTGCCAGCAGCGTAGCTGTGGGAGGGTGGAATGAGCAGTTCTTC	CASSVAVGGWNEQFF	TRBV9	TRBJ2-1	.	TRBD2
TGCGCCAGCAGCCAAGATTCTCTAGCCCTCGCCCCCGAGCAGTACTTC	CASSQDSLALAPEQYF	TRBV4-3	TRBJ2-7	.	.
TGTGCCGGACGTGACCCCCCGGGGGAGACCCAGTACTTC	CAGRDPPGETQYF	TRBV7-2	TRBJ2-5	.	.
TGTGCCAGCACCGCAGAGGGAAATAGCAATCAGCCCCAGCATTTT	CASTAEGNSNQPQHF	TRBV28	TRBJ1-5	.	.
TGCGCCAGCAGCTTGGACCCGGGAGGAAAAGGCTACACCTTC	CASSLDPGGKGYTF	TRBV5-1	TRBJ1-2	.	.
TGTGCCTGGACCATGACAGGGTTGAGCAATCAGCCCCAGCATTTT	CAWTMTGLSNQPQHF	TRBV30	TRBJ1-5	.	TRBD1
TGCGCCAGCAGCTTGGGGCCAGCTGAAGCTTTCTTT	CASSLGPAEAFF	TRBV5-1	TRBJ1-1	.	.
TGTGCCAGCAGCTTTGACAGGAGTAGGAGCACTGAAGCTTTCTTT	CASSFDRSRSTEAFF	TRBV13	TRBJ1-1	.	.
TGTGCCAGCAGCGTGCCGGGACTTAGCTCCTACGAGCAGTACTTC	CASSVPGLSSYEQYF	TRBV28	TRBJ2-7	.	.
TGCGCCAGCAGCTTGAGTGGGGGGACAGCCATGGGGAGACTGTTTTTT	CASSLSGGTAMGRLFF	TRBV5-1	TRBJ1-4	once	TRBD1
TGTGCCAGCAGTTTATCGATGGGTCTAGCGGGAGGCATGAGCACAGATACGCAGTATTTT	CASSLSMGLAGGMSTDTQYF	TRBV27	TRBJ2-3	.	TRBD2
TGTGCCAGCAGTTACTCGATTGGGGGGCCTGCTGGAAACACCATATATTTT	CASSYSIGGPAGNTIYF	TRBV6-8	TRBJ1-3	once	.
TGCGCCAGCAGCCAAGAGGCGAGCACTGAAGCTTTCTTT	CASSQEASTEAFF	TRBV4-3	TRBJ1-1	.	.
TGTGCCTGGTCCGAAGGACAGGGGGTAAATCAGCCCCAGCATTTT	CAWSEGQGVNQPQHF	TRBV30	TRBJ1-5	.	TRBD1
TGTGCCAGCAGTCTTACACAGGCCCTGCCTAACTATGGCTACACCTTC	CASSLTQALPNYGYTF	TRBV7-8	TRBJ1-2	few	.
TGTGCCAGCAGCCCAATGGGTAATGAGCAGTTCTTC	CASSPMGNEQFF	TRBV28	TRBJ2-1	.	.
TGCGCCAGCAGCCAAGAATCCAGGGGGACGTACGCCTACGAGCAGTACTTC	CASSQESRGTYAYEQYF	TRBV4-3	TRBJ2-7	few	TRBD1
TGCAGCGTTGAAGCAGGGGCCGGAGAGACCCAGTACTTC	CSVEAGAGETQYF	TRBV29-1	TRBJ2-5	.	.
TGTGCCAGCAGCACCGGGACTGGAGACACCGGGGAGCTGTTTTTT	CASSTGTGDTGELFF	TRBV9	TRBJ2-2	few	.
TGTGCCAGCAGCTCGGACGAGCTACGCTACGAGCAGTACTTC	CASSSDELRYEQYF	TRBV7-8	TRBJ2-7	.	.
TGTGCCAGCAGTGGCATAAGGGGGCAGCCCCAGCATTTT	CASSGIRGQPQHF	TRBV6-1	TRBJ1-5	few	.
TGCGCCAGCAGTGAGGGATTGCAACAGCCCCAGCATTTT	CASSEGLQQPQHF	TRBV10-1	TRBJ1-5	few	.
TGTGCCAGCAGCCAAGATGGGGTAGGATCCAGCAATCAGCCCCAGCATTTT	CASSQDGVGSSNQPQHF	TRBV14	TRBJ1-5	.	.
TGTGCCAGCAGTTTCGGCAGGCTGAACACTGAAGCTTTCTTT	CASSFGRLNTEAFF	TRBV28	TRBJ1-1	.	.
TGTGCCAGCAGCTTACAGGGTCACACCGGGGAGCTGTTTTTT	CASSLQGHTGELFF	TRBV7-2	TRBJ2-2	.	.
TGCGCCAGCAGCACTTACAGGGAAGTCTCTGGAAACACCATATATTTT	CASSTYREVSGNTIYF	TRBV4-1	TRBJ1-3	.	.
TGTGCCAGCAGTGCGAACACCGGGGAGCTGTTTTTT	CASSANTGELFF	TRBV7-8	TRBJ2-2	.	.
TGTGCCAGCTCACCAGCGGGCATCAGATTACCAGACAATGAGCAGTTCTTC	CASSPAGIRLPDNEQFF	TRBV18	TRBJ2-1	.	.
TGTGCCAGCAGCCCTCAGTACTTTGGAGAGCAGTTCTTC	CASSPQYFGEQFF	TRBV6-1	TRBJ2-1	.	.
TGTGCCAGCAGTACGGGACCCCAGTACTACGAGCAGTACTTC	CASSTGPQYYEQYF	TRBV6-1	TRBJ2-7	.	.
TGTGCCAGCAGCCTGAGGGGCGGATACAATGAGCAGTTCTTC	CASSLRGGYNEQFF	TRBV6-5	TRBJ2-1	.	.
TGTGCCAGCAGCGAGGGACAGACGATCACTGAAGCTTTCTTT	CASSEGQTITEAFF	TRBV21-1	TRBJ1-1	.	.
TGTGCCAGCAGCTCTACAGTGGATGAAAAACTGTTTTTT	CASSSTVDEKLFF	TRBV5-4	TRBJ1-4	.	.
TGTGCCAGCAGCTTAGTAGCGGGGGTTTCCGGGGAGCTGTTTTTT	CASSLVAGVSGELFF	TRBV7-3	TRBJ2-2	.	TRBD2